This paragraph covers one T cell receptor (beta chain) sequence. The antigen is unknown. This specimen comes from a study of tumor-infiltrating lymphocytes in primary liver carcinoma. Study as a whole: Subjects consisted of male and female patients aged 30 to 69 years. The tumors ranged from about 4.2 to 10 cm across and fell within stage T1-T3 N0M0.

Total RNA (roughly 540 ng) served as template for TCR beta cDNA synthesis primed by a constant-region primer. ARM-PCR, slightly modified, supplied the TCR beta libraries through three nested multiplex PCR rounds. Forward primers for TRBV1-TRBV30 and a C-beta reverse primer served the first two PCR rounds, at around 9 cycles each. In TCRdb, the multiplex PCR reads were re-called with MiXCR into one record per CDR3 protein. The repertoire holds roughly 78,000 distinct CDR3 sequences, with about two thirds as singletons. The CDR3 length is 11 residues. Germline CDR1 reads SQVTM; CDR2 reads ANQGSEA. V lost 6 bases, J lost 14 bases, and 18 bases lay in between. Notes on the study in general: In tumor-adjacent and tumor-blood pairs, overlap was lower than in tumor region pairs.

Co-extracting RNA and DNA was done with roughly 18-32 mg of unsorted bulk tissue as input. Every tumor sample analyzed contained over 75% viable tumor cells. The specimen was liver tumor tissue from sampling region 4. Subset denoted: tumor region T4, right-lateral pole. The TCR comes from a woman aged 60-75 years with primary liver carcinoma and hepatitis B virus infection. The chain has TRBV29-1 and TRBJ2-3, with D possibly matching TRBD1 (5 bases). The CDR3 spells CSVTDTERAYF. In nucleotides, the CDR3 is TGCAGCGTGACGGACACGGAGAGAGCGTATTTT.